The clone carrying this TCR beta chain appeared many times. Its antigen is unidentified. From germline, CDR1 is SGDLS and CDR2 YYNGEE. This CDR3 region has 14 residues. V was shortened by 4 bases and J by 10 bases, with 15 bases between the two germline ends. 5'-RACE, quantitative and with molecular barcodes, yielded the TCR beta libraries. TCRdb passed the 5' RACE reads through MiXCR, listing each CDR3 protein once. The table lists 250,000 or so distinct CDR3 sequences, roughly a quarter of them singletons. This entry comes from a study of CD8 T cells in ankylosing spondylitis. Study-wide results and caveats: Certain motif variants had earlier appeared in reactive arthritis synovial fluid and blood. Typical of ankylosing spondylitis blood, it appeared, was a TCR beta motif of several highly homologous variants. Significant enrichment of disease-linked clones was reportedly seen in matched ankylosing spondylitis synovial fluid.

The source is a male donor with ankylosing spondylitis or in good health (not recorded which). V and J are TRBV9 and TRBJ1-6; D gene ambiguous. Material for sequencing was blood, either unsorted or a sorted T cell fraction (not recorded which). The DNA of the CDR3 is TGTGCCAGCAGCTCCGGGCCCATAAAGTCACCCCTCCACTTT. Translating gives CASSSGPIKSPLHF.